This note documents a single TCR beta chain sequence. This sample stems from a study of blood T cell repertoires in COVID-19. Overall study: Collection of acute and convalescent COVID-19 samples took place in the United States, Italy and Spain. PBMCs, B-cell-depleted T cells, or T cells provided the cDNA or gDNA that made up the material.

Germline-derived CDR1 and CDR2 are GTSNPN and SVGIG (reference sequence). Trimming left V 3 bases short and J 1 base short, with 6 bases between. The CDR3 is 13 amino acids. Original data processing: Cell counts per sample came from amplifying reference gene primers. Using immunoSEQ multiplex PCR, the repertoire was profiled, and TCRdb retains in-frame clones only, with some absent. D and trimming come from the DNA, and the V and J calls and clone size come from that table. The table has almost 90,000 clones, 75% to 90% seen once. This TCR derives from an elderly man with acute or convalescent COVID-19. The chain is built from TRBV30 and TRBJ1-4; D may be TRBD1 (6 bases). Sequencing was performed on peripheral blood. The CDR3 DNA is TGTGCCTGGAGGGGACAAACTAATGAAAAACTGTTTTTT. Protein product: CAWRGQTNEKLFF.